The 18 T cell receptor beta chains below come from one sample, sequenced in a study of T cells in Graves' hyperthyroidism and ophthalmopathy. The investigators amplified TCR beta CDR3 regions from RNA transcripts. Using the HTBI primer set, a first-round RT-PCR was run on the TCR CDR3. A single record per CDR3 protein comes from TCRdb applying MiXCR to the multiplex PCR reads. The sample comprises hundreds of thousands of distinct CDR3 sequences, about 14% of which are singletons, and roughly 10% rests with the top ten. Sequenced input: blood. The receptor set was obtained from a woman between 18 and 29 years old with Graves' hyperthyroidism.

As to this clonotype: This may be a read error: a much more frequent sequence differs by one nucleotide. The rearrangement uses TRBV5-6 and TRBJ2-1; D remains unclear. This CDR3 comprises 15 residues. Looked up from germline, CDR1 is SGHDT and CDR2 is YYEEEE. The CDR3 bases are TGTGCCGGCAGCTCCTGGGTCTCTCCCTACAATGAGCAGTTCTTC. Translating gives CAGSSWVSPYNEQFF.

This clonotype was found a few times. The V call is TRBV9, the J call TRBJ2-1, with 10 nucleotides matching TRBD2. With V trimmed by 4 bases and J by 2 bases, 15 bases remained unmatched. Germline CDR1 reads SGDLS; CDR2 reads YYNGEE. This CDR3 is 19 amino acids long. The CDR3 protein is CASSPPYSRGLAPYNEQFF. DNA for the CDR3: TGTGCCAGCAGCCCTCCGTACTCCCGGGGACTAGCGCCCTACAATGAGCAGTTCTTC.

This chain joins TRBV7-8 and TRBJ2-7, with D possibly matching TRBD1 (5 bases). Germline V gene lookup returns CDR1 SGHVS and CDR2 FQNEAQ. This CDR3 spans 11 amino acids. Deletions cut 6 bases from V and 5 bases from J, with 8 bases between. CDR3 bases: TGTGCCAGCAGGATGGGGCACGAGCAGTACTTC. Encoded protein: CASRMGHEQYF. Full variable domain (rest looked up from reference TRBV7-8 and TRBJ2-7): GAGVSQSPRYKVAKRGQDVALRCDPISGHVSLFWYQQALGQGPEFLTYFQNEAQLDKSGLPSDRFFAERPEGSVSTLKIQRTQQEDSAVYLCASRMGHEQYFGPGTRLTVT.

V is TRBV11-2 and J is TRBJ1-2; the match to TRBD1 covers 8 bases. Germline V gives CDR1 SGHAT, CDR2 FQNNGV. V was pared by 3 bases and J by 7 bases, with 16 bases of the junction left unmatched. This CDR3 is built from 17 residues. This CDR3 is CASSFYNRGLTPSGYTF. The CDR3 DNA sequence: TGTGCCAGCAGCTTTTATAACAGGGGGTTAACTCCCTCTGGCTACACCTTC.

This clonotype was seen at least ten times. The DNA for the CDR3 is TGTGCCAGCAGCCGATCCCCGGGACTAGCTAGCAATGAGCAGTTCTTC. Translating it yields CASSRSPGLASNEQFF. The V gene is TRBV6-1, the J gene TRBJ2-1; 9 bases fit TRBD2. This CDR3 comprises 16 residues. CDR1 is MNHNS, CDR2 SASEGT, per germline. V shed 6 bases, J shed 6 bases, and the junction held 12 bases outside the gene matches.

Regarding this clonotype: Sequence at one end of the junction differs from germline and may be a read error. V usage is TRBV11-2 and J usage is TRBJ1-2; D remains unclear. CDR1 and CDR2 (germline): SGHAT, FQNNGV. The CDR3 spans 14 residues. The CDR3 DNA follows: TGTGCCGGCAGCTTAGCACCGGGATACTATGGCTATACCTTC. This encodes CAGSLAPGYYGYTF.

This clonotype was picked up a small number of times. The chain combines TRBV4-1 with TRBJ2-7; 9 bases map to TRBD1. Losses at the gene ends were 4 bases for V and 0 bases for J; bases not matched to a gene: 7. The germline V gene encodes CDR1 MGHRA and CDR2 YSYEKL. The CDR3 has 16 amino acids. This chain's CDR3 is CASSRSGTGNSYEQYF. The CDR3 bases are TGCGCCAGCAGCCGCTCCGGGACAGGGAACTCCTACGAGCAGTACTTC.

The V call is TRBV24-1, the J call TRBJ2-7, with D unclear. V was pared by 8 bases and J by 1 base, with 11 bases between. Germline V gene data show CDR1 as KGHDR and CDR2 as SFDVKD. The CDR3 runs 13 residues. The DNA for the CDR3 is TGTGCCACCACTGGTGGCGTTTCCTACGAGCAGTACTTC. Residues: CATTGGVSYEQYF.

This clonotype was seen at least ten times. V gene TRBV12-3 or TRBV12-4 combines with J gene TRBJ2-5, with D uncertain. CDR3 length: 14 residues. V lost 0 bases and J 4 bases, leaving 9 bases between the germline ends. The CDR3 DNA sequence: TGTGCCAGCAGTTTAGCCAGAAATAGAGAGACCCAGTACTTC. This encodes CASSLARNRETQYF.

There are many counts of this clonotype. This rearrangement joins TRBV15 to TRBJ1-5, with a possible D match to TRBD1 (6 bases). The V gene lost 7 bases and the J gene lost 5 bases, with 18 bases spanning the gap. The CDR3 contains 15 residues. Germline-derived CDR1 and CDR2 are LNHNV and YYDKDF (reference sequence). The DNA of the CDR3 is TGTGCCACCAAGGGGGGCCAGGGTGATGATCAGCCCCAGCATTTT. Protein product: CATKGGQGDDQPQHF.

The DNA for the CDR3 is TGCAGCGTTGGGCTAGCGGGTTACGAGCAGTACTTC. Translated, it gives CSVGLAGYEQYF. The chain is built from TRBV29-1 and TRBJ2-7; 8 bases are a match to TRBD2. Germline V gives CDR1 SQVTM, CDR2 ANQGSEA. This CDR3 region has 12 residues. The junction had 3 bases not matched to a gene; V was cut back by 4 bases and J by 4 bases.

This clonotype appeared many times. The V and J genes are TRBV29-1 and TRBJ2-3, with a tentative D call TRBD1 (5 bases). Germline V gene data show CDR1 as SQVTM and CDR2 as ANQGSEA. Between the trimmed V and J ends, which lost 2 bases and 5 bases, there was a span of 11 bases. The CDR3 extends over 13 amino acids. CDR3 loop: CSVEPGSEDTQYF. CDR3 nucleotides: TGCAGCGTTGAACCAGGGTCGGAAGATACGCAGTATTTT.

This clonotype was observed many times. This chain joins TRBV11-2 and TRBJ1-3; D might be TRBD1 (5 bases). Germline V CDR1 and CDR2: SGHAT, FQNNGV. The CDR3 loop spans 15 amino acids. V was shortened by 6 bases and J by 0 bases, with 12 bases between the two germline ends. The DNA of the CDR3 is TGTGCCAGCAGTTTCGACAGTTTCTCTGGAAACACCATATATTTT. Protein: CASSFDSFSGNTIYF.

This clonotype showed up many times. V and J are TRBV20-1 and TRBJ1-2, with TRBD1 matching 9 bases. The V gene end was trimmed by 3 bases and the J gene end by 3 bases; junction bases not matched to a gene: 2. Germline CDR1 is DFQATT and CDR2 is SNEGSKA (reference sequence). CDR3 length equals 13 residues. The CDR3 reads CSARTGGYYGYTF. CDR3 DNA: TGCAGTGCTAGGACAGGGGGGTACTATGGCTACACCTTC.

The chain joins TRBV28 to TRBJ2-7; TRBD2 matches at 8 bases. Germline CDR1 and CDR2: MDHEN and SYDVKM. The V gene end was trimmed by 7 bases and the J gene end by 6 bases; junction bases not matched to a gene: 14. The CDR3 is 15 residues long. The CDR3 loop reads CASTFEAGTSGEQYF. Here the CDR3 DNA reads TGTGCCAGCACCTTTGAAGCCGGGACTAGTGGCGAGCAGTACTTC.

In this sample, this clonotype turned up a few times. The CDR3 spells CASASDSYEQYF. The CDR3 nucleotides are TGTGCCAGCGCCTCGGACAGCTACGAGCAGTACTTC. The chain employs TRBV12-3 or TRBV12-4 and TRBJ2-7; the D gene is possibly TRBD1 (6 bases). V was clipped by 8 bases and J by 3 bases, with 11 bases between them. The CDR3 has 12 residues.

This clonotype was observed at least ten times. The chain carries TRBV30 and TRBJ2-5, with 9 positions matching TRBD2. Germline CDR1 is GTSNPN and CDR2 is SVGIG (reference sequence). Trimming cost V 2 bases and J 5 bases; bases outside gene matches: 9. This CDR3 has 15 amino acids. The CDR3 spells CAWSRESGRWETQYF. CDR3 in DNA: TGTGCCTGGAGTCGGGAAAGCGGGAGGTGGGAGACCCAGTACTTC.

CDR3 nucleotides: TGTGCCAGCAGGCGGGGGTATAGCAATCAGCCCCAGCATTTT. As protein: CASRRGYSNQPQHF. The chain couples TRBV27 to TRBJ1-5; tentatively, D is TRBD1 (5 bases). In germline, CDR1 is MNHEY, CDR2 SMNVEV (reference sequence). V was cut by 6 bases and J by 0 bases, with 9 bases left in between. This CDR3 has 14 residues.